The present T cell receptor (beta chain) was sequenced within a study of human T cells and chemical hapten exposure. Overall study: All through the roughly 23-week study, the scalp of each patient received diphenylcyclopropenone doses weekly. Predominantly women, the patients had alopecia areata, totalis or universalis.

There are many counts of this clonotype. Noted time point: patch test 1, 2 weeks after DPC sensitization. Treatment: therapeutic diphenylcyclopropenone sensitization with weekly scalp DPC. TCRdb independently ran MiXCR on the RACE reads; one entry per CDR3 protein. The table includes around 120,000 distinct CDR3 sequences, roughly 9.6% detected once. Here the sequenced sample was whole blood, taken in connection with sensitization to the hapten diphenylcyclopropenone (DPC). This receptor was taken from a middle-aged woman with alopecia areata. Some clones in this sample may be carry-over from other donors' samples.

The CDR3 sequence is CASSADWTSKQYF. The CDR3 DNA sequence: TGTGCCAGCAGTGCGGACTGGACTAGTAAGCAGTACTTC. The gene calls are TRBV12-3 or TRBV12-4 and TRBJ2-7; 7 bases are a match to TRBD2. The CDR3 has 13 amino acids. Trimming cost V 5 bases and J 8 bases; bases outside gene matches: 9.